The 30 T cell receptor beta chains reported below all come from one sample, sequenced in a study of T cell responses to AZD1222 COVID-19 vaccine. Measured with immunoSEQ multiplex PCR; TCRdb has only the in-frame clones, and not every one. The data show approximately 160,000 clones, with around 93% seen just once and 4.4% held by the top ten. The input for sequencing was peripheral blood, taken on day 0 of AZD1222 vaccination. Receptors originate from an adult in good health.

The rearrangement uses TRBV5-5 and TRBJ1-6; D is unresolved. The CDR3 length is 14 residues. CDR1 and CDR2 from the germline V gene are SGHKS and YYEKEE (reference sequence). The V and J ends lost 0 bases and 6 bases respectively, with 7 bases between them. CDR3 nucleotide sequence: TGTGCCAGCAGCTTGGTACAGATTAATTCACCCCTCCACTTT. This gives the protein CASSLVQINSPLHF.

This clone was found once. This sequence joins TRBV24-1 and TRBJ1-1; D ambiguous. The V gene's germline CDR1 is KGHDR and CDR2 SFDVKD. The germline V and J ends were trimmed by 6 bases and 1 base, with 8 bases remaining between them. This CDR3 region has 13 residues. CDR3 DNA sequence: TGTGCCACCAGTCTCTCAGGGAACACTGAAGCTTTCTTT. Amino acid sequence: CATSLSGNTEAFF.

The genes are TRBV7-9 and TRBJ2-3; no firm D call. Germline lookup yields CDR1 SEHNR and CDR2 FQNEAQ (reference sequence). Trimming pared 4 bases from V and 4 bases from J, leaving 24 bases between. This CDR3 has 18 residues. The CDR3 DNA follows: TGTGCCAGCAGCTCGCCCCGAGGCGCGGTTACCTGGGCAGATACGCAGTATTTT. This gives the protein CASSSPRGAVTWADTQYF.

The V gene is TRBV6-5, the J gene TRBJ2-7, with D tentatively TRBD1 (5 bases). The CDR3 has 13 amino acids. Deletions cut 6 bases from V and 2 bases from J, with 11 bases between. Germline-derived CDR1 and CDR2 are MNHEY and SVGAGI. CDR3 loop: CASRRQGAYEQYF. CDR3 bases: TGTGCCAGCAGGCGCCAAGGGGCCTACGAGCAGTACTTC.

This sequence joins TRBV28 and TRBJ1-2; D is unclear. CDR1 and CDR2 (germline): MDHEN, SYDVKM. The length of the CDR3 is 12 residues. V was shortened by 3 bases and J by 7 bases, with 9 bases between the two germline ends. For the CDR3, the DNA is TGTGCCAGCAGTTTGGGTGTGGGTGGCTACACCTTC. It is translated as CASSLGVGGYTF.

The chain couples TRBV27 to TRBJ2-7; D perhaps matches TRBD2 (6 bases). Germline V lookup: CDR1 MNHEY, CDR2 SMNVEV (reference sequence). The CDR3 length is 14 residues. V lost 3 bases and J lost 7, with 16 bases in between. Written as DNA, the CDR3 is TGTGCCAGCAGTTTCTCAAGCTTCGGGGGAGAGCAGTACTTC. It translates to CASSFSSFGGEQYF.

The chain uses TRBV7-6 and TRBJ2-1, with TRBD2 matching 13 bases. The V and J ends lost 3 bases and 4 bases, in that order; junction bases with no gene match: 9. The CDR3 loop spans 18 amino acids. Looked up from germline, CDR1 is SGHVS and CDR2 is FNYEAQ. The CDR3 region is CASSFWTSGRSTYNEQFF. The CDR3 DNA follows: TGTGCCAGCAGCTTTTGGACTAGCGGGAGATCCACTTACAATGAGCAGTTCTTC.

The sample holds one count of this clone. At one end, the junction sequence differs from germline, possibly due to a read error. The V call is TRBV7-7, the J call TRBJ2-5, with 8 bases that match TRBD2. There are 14 residues in the CDR3. The germline V gene has CDR1 SSHAT and CDR2 FNYEAQ (reference sequence). The CDR3 loop is CASSLAGRRETQYF. CDR3 coding DNA: TGTGCTAGCAGCTTAGCGGGGAGGAGGGAGACCCAGTACTTC.

The chain couples TRBV9 to TRBJ2-1; 11 bases match TRBD2. The CDR3 length is 16 residues. Per the germline V gene, CDR1 is SGDLS and CDR2 is YYNGEE. The V segment lost 3 bases and the J segment 4 bases; nucleotides outside the gene matches: 6. CDR3 residues: CASSAPGTSGYNEQFF. The CDR3 DNA follows: TGTGCCAGCAGCGCTCCCGGGACTAGCGGTTACAATGAGCAGTTCTTC.

V is TRBV28 and J is TRBJ2-7; D might be TRBD2 (7 bases). CDR1 is MDHEN and CDR2 is SYDVKM in the germline V gene. Trimming cost V 10 bases and J 4 bases, with 23 bases left between them. CDR3 length: 15 amino acids. CDR3 region: CANPSRGEGGYEQYF. The CDR3 DNA reads TGTGCCAATCCCTCTAGGGGGGAGGGGGGTTACGAGCAGTACTTC.

V usage is TRBV19 and J usage is TRBJ2-3, with D perhaps matching TRBD2 (6 bases). The V end lost 7 bases, the J end lost 2 bases, and 16 bases lay between the germline ends. The germline V gene has CDR1 LNHDA and CDR2 SQIVND (reference sequence). This CDR3 comprises 15 residues. Here the CDR3 DNA reads TGTGCCAGTACCGCACCGGGACTTAACACAGATACGCAGTATTTT. Translation gives CASTAPGLNTDTQYF.

Here the CDR3 reads CASSPQGARPRNEKLFF. CDR3 nucleotide sequence: TGTGCCAGCAGCCCACAGGGGGCCCGTCCCCGTAATGAAAAACTGTTTTTT. The chain has TRBV28 and TRBJ1-4; 9 nucleotides agree with TRBD1. From germline, CDR1 is MDHEN and CDR2 SYDVKM. The CDR3 runs 17 residues. J gave up 4 bases and V 6 bases, and 12 bases lay outside the gene matches.

The genes are TRBV28 and TRBJ1-3, with D uncertain. Germline values: CDR1 MDHEN, CDR2 SYDVKM. The V gene lost 4 bases and the J gene lost 0 bases, with 13 bases spanning the gap. CDR3 size: 16 residues. The CDR3 region has the DNA TGTGCCAGCAGTTCATCGGGCGAAGGCTCTGGAAACACCATATATTTT. Its protein product is CASSSSGEGSGNTIYF.

The chain carries TRBV6-5 and TRBJ1-3; no reliable D call. The V end was cut by 6 bases, the J end by 0 bases, with 9 bases between. CDR3 length: 14 amino acids. Germline V lookup: CDR1 MNHEY, CDR2 SVGAGI. This CDR3 is CASSPPGSGNTIYF. The CDR3 DNA reads TGTGCCAGCAGCCCCCCGGGCTCTGGAAACACCATATATTTT.

The J gene is TRBJ2-1, the V gene TRBV27, with D hard to call. The length of the CDR3 is 13 residues. V lost 6 bases, J lost 6 bases, and 12 bases lay in between. Germline loops: CDR1 MNHEY, CDR2 SMNVEV (reference sequence). The CDR3 DNA is TGTGCCAGCAGCCTAAGGAAGGGCAATGAGCAGTTCTTC. This encodes CASSLRKGNEQFF.

The genes are TRBV20-1 and TRBJ1-2; D remains unclear. Germline values: CDR1 DFQATT, CDR2 SNEGSKA (reference sequence). CDR3 size: 9 residues. Trimming cost V 6 bases and J 9 bases, with 8 bases left between them. DNA for the CDR3: TGCAGTGCGGCGGAGAGCTACACCTTC. Translation: CSAAESYTF.

V and J are TRBV28 and TRBJ2-7, with TRBD2 matching over 8 bases. Germline V gives CDR1 MDHEN, CDR2 SYDVKM. With V trimmed by 3 bases and J by 0 bases, 10 bases remained unmatched. CDR3 length equals 17 residues. The CDR3 bases are TGTGCCAGCAGTTTGAATCTCTTCAGCGGGGGCTCCTACGAGCAGTACTTC. It yields the protein CASSLNLFSGGSYEQYF.

The chain is built from TRBV5-4 and TRBJ2-7, with TRBD2 matching over 11 bases. Per germline, CDR1 SGHNT and CDR2 YYREEE (reference sequence). The trim removed 1 base at V and 2 bases at J, leaving 5 bases unmatched. This CDR3 is built from 16 residues. The CDR3 here is CASSLWGSGRAYEQYF. CDR3 coding DNA: TGTGCCAGCAGCTTGTGGGGTAGCGGGAGGGCCTACGAGCAGTACTTC.

The CDR3 reads CASSPQGGTDYGYTF. Here the CDR3 DNA reads TGTGCCAGCAGCCCCCAGGGGGGTACAGACTATGGCTACACCTTC. The chain has TRBV2 and TRBJ1-2; TRBD1 aligns across 7 bases. V trimming: 6 bases; J trimming: 3 bases; junction bases outside the gene matches: 10. This CDR3 has 15 residues. The V gene's germline CDR1 is SNHLY and CDR2 FYNNEI.

The chain is built from TRBV11-2 and TRBJ2-7; possibly TRBD1 for D (7 bases). V dropped 5 bases and J dropped 12 bases, with 17 bases sitting between them. Germline CDR1 SGHAT, CDR2 FQNNGV. CDR3 size: 12 residues. CDR3 sequence: CASSPAGGKPYF. The CDR3 DNA is TGTGCCAGCAGCCCAGCAGGGGGGAAGCCGTACTTC. The variable domain in full, with the rest retrieved from reference TRBV11-2 and TRBJ2-7, is EAGVAQSPRYKIIEKRQSVAFWCNPISGHATLYWYQQILGQGPKLLIQFQNNGVVDDSQLPKDRFSAERLKGVDSTLKIQPAKLEDSAVYLCASSPAGGKPYFGPGTRLTVT.

A single count supports this clone. The rearrangement uses TRBV25-1 and TRBJ1-1; D perhaps matches TRBD1 (5 bases). V dropped 2 bases and J dropped 1 base, with 5 bases sitting between them. Germline CDR1 and CDR2: MGHDK and SYGVNS. The CDR3 is 13 residues long. CDR3 residues: CASSEGANTEAFF. The CDR3 DNA reads as TGTGCCAGCAGTGAAGGGGCGAACACTGAAGCTTTCTTT.

CDR3 nucleotides: TGTGCCAGCTCACGGTCATTTTCGGGAGGGGCCAACACTGAAGCTTTCTTT. Amino acid sequence: CASSRSFSGGANTEAFF. This chain connects TRBV18 to TRBJ1-1, with D maybe TRBD1 (5 bases). This CDR3 region has 17 residues. Per germline, CDR1 KGHSH and CDR2 LQKENI. V lost 4 bases and J 2 bases, leaving 20 bases between the germline ends.

The chain has TRBV7-2 and TRBJ2-7; D tentatively reads TRBD1 or TRBD2 (5 bases each). The CDR3 consists of 16 residues. V was cut by 5 bases and J by 0 bases, with 17 bases left in between. Germline V lookup: CDR1 SGHTA, CDR2 FQGNSA. The CDR3 protein is CASSLPGDVSSYEQYF. CDR3 sequence (DNA): TGTGCCAGCAGCCTCCCCGGGGACGTGAGCTCCTACGAGCAGTACTTC.

J is TRBJ2-2 and V is TRBV7-9, with D unclear. This CDR3 contains 15 residues. Trimming stripped 1 base from V and 5 bases from J, with 11 bases between. Germline CDR1 is SEHNR and CDR2 is FQNEAQ (reference sequence). The CDR3, as DNA: TGTGCCAGCAGCTTAGGAGCGTTGGGGACCGGGGAGCTGTTTTTT. Translated: CASSLGALGTGELFF.

The chain combines TRBV12-3 or TRBV12-4 with TRBJ1-1, with D perhaps TRBD1 (5 bases). The CDR3 totals 13 residues. With 3 bases removed from V and 0 bases from J, the gap between germline ends came to 5 bases. Written as DNA, the CDR3 is TGTGCCAGCAGTTTGACAGTGAACACTGAAGCTTTCTTT. It specifies CASSLTVNTEAFF.

The table lists this clone with many counts. The identical CDR3 is also encoded by other nucleotide sequences in the sample. The V call is TRBV18, the J call TRBJ1-5; 8 bases match TRBD1. J lost 2 bases, V lost 2 bases, and 2 bases had no gene match. This CDR3 spans 15 amino acids. Germline V lookup: CDR1 KGHSH, CDR2 LQKENI. The DNA for the CDR3 is TGTGCCAGCTCACCAGACAGGGGTGGCAATCAGCCCCAGCATTTT. It is translated as CASSPDRGGNQPQHF.

This clone turned up a few times. The chain uses TRBV2 and TRBJ2-7; D unresolved. Looked up from germline, CDR1 is SNHLY and CDR2 is FYNNEI. This CDR3 has 13 amino acids. Trimming removed 1 base from V and 6 bases from J, with 10 bases in between. The CDR3 coding sequence is TGTGCCAGCAGTGAAGGTCAGAAAGGCGAGCAGTACTTC. Protein: CASSEGQKGEQYF.

The genes are TRBV29-1 and TRBJ1-5; D is ambiguous. The CDR3 has 12 amino acids. CDR1 and CDR2 from the germline V gene are SQVTM and ANQGSEA. V shed 6 bases and J shed 6 bases, with 12 bases lying between them. CDR3 bases: TGCAGCGTCGTACACTGGAGTCAGCCCCAGCATTTT. Translated, it gives CSVVHWSQPQHF.

The rearrangement links TRBV7-9 to TRBJ1-3; D call uncertain. The germline V and J ends were trimmed by 0 bases and 2 bases, with 5 bases remaining between them. The CDR3 sequence is 14 residues long. Per germline, CDR1 SEHNR and CDR2 FQNEAQ (reference sequence). The CDR3 loop is CASSLANPGNTIYF. CDR3 nucleotides: TGTGCCAGCAGCTTAGCAAACCCTGGAAACACCATATATTTT. Using reference TRBV7-9 and TRBJ1-3 for the parts outside the CDR3, the full variable domain is DTGVSQNPRHKITKRGQNVTFRCDPISEHNRLYWYRQTLGQGPEFLTYFQNEAQLEKSRLLSDRFSAERPKGSFSTLEIQRTEQGDSAMYLCASSLANPGNTIYFGEGSWLTVV.

The chain has TRBV5-4 and TRBJ1-4, with D maybe TRBD1 (6 bases). V lost 3 bases and J lost 8, with 17 bases in between. The germline gives CDR1 SGHNT, CDR2 YYREEE (reference sequence). This CDR3 is built from 15 residues. This chain's CDR3 is CASSSEGGLREKLFF. Written as DNA, the CDR3 is TGTGCCAGCAGCTCGGAGGGGGGTCTGAGGGAAAAACTGTTTTTT. The whole variable domain, filled in from reference TRBV5-4 and TRBJ1-4, reads ETGVTQSPTHLIKTRGQQVTLRCSSQSGHNTVSWYQQALGQGPQFIFQYYREEENGRGNFPPRFSGLQFPNYSSELNVNALELDDSALYLCASSSEGGLREKLFFGSGTQLSVL.